This T cell receptor beta chain emerged from a study of cytomegalovirus exposure and HLA in healthy donors. The overall study: From donors who were HLA-typed, an early data release held around 80 million unique TCRs.

General observations from the study: TCR association rates varied by HLA locus in a later analysis, with DRB1 highest and HLA-C lowest. Clonal expansion was found to be greater in HLA-associated TCR beta chains than in equally common others in a later analysis.

About this clone: Its specificity is unknown.

There were likely unrecorded immune exposures, though donors were nominally healthy when sampled. It was with 60 Vbeta and 13 Jbeta primers that the PCR ran. The protocol was immunoSEQ multiplex PCR, while the TCRdb copy is restricted to in-frame clones and leaves out a portion. This table holds about 140,000 clones, around 70% found once. Germline V gene lookup returns CDR1 KGHSH and CDR2 LQKENI. With 3 bases clipped from V and 3 bases from J, the junction kept 7 bases outside the gene matches. The length of the CDR3 is 15 residues. The sequence derives from a woman in her sixties or seventies in good health and CMV-seropositive. The chain joins TRBV18 to TRBJ2-7, with 8 bases aligning to TRBD1. Material: PBMCs. The CDR3 spells CASSPADRVDYEQYF. As DNA, the CDR3 is TGTGCCAGCTCACCCGCGGACAGGGTTGACTACGAGCAGTACTTC.